One sample yielded the 10 T cell receptor beta chains listed below, sequenced in a study of T-cell reconstitution after alpha-beta-depleted transplantation in children. A TCRbeta library incorporating unique molecular identifiers was prepared. MiXCR, applied by TCRdb to the PCR reads, yields one record per CDR3 protein. The sample records a few hundred thousand distinct CDR3 sequences, around 10% being singletons. The material was peripheral blood, obtained 180 days after TCRalphabeta/CD19-depleted stem cell transplant. Source of these receptors: a male patient aged 2-9 years who had a stem cell transplant for chronic granulomatous disease, so the T cells may come from the graft donor.

This clonotype was recorded many times. The genes are TRBV28 and TRBJ2-1, with 8 bases identical to TRBD2. Germline CDR1 is MDHEN and CDR2 is SYDVKM. The CDR3 has 15 residues. J gave up 5 bases and V 6 bases, and 9 bases lay outside the gene matches. CDR3 DNA: TGTGCCAGCAGCACCGGGACTAGAAAACACAATGAGCAGTTCTTC. Amino acid sequence: CASSTGTRKHNEQFF.

This clonotype was recorded a few times. V gene TRBV3-1 combines with J gene TRBJ2-7, with 8 bases that match TRBD2. The CDR3 contains 15 residues. CDR1 is LGHDT and CDR2 is YNNKEL in the germline V gene (reference sequence). Trimming at V came to 6 bases and at J to 4 bases, leaving 11 bases not matched to a gene. The CDR3 protein is CASRQSGGDLYEQYF. For the CDR3, the DNA is TGTGCCAGCAGACAAAGCGGGGGAGATCTATACGAGCAGTACTTC.

At least ten counts were recorded for this clonotype. This rearrangement joins TRBV7-9 to TRBJ2-1; 7 nucleotides line up with TRBD2. Germline CDR1 and CDR2: SEHNR and FQNEAQ (reference sequence). Germline trimming cut 5 bases from V and 8 bases from J; bases unmatched to any gene: 15. The CDR3 spans 16 residues. CDR3 amino acids: CASSPGGGGPFDEQFF. Here the CDR3 DNA reads TGTGCCAGCAGCCCGGGTGGGGGGGGTCCCTTCGATGAGCAGTTCTTC.

This clonotype was counted many times. This sequence joins TRBV5-1 and TRBJ2-2; 8 bases are shared with TRBD1. Germline CDR1 and CDR2: SGHRS and YFSETQ. CDR3 length equals 14 residues. V lost 4 bases and J lost 5; bases outside the gene matches: 4. The CDR3 coding sequence is TGCGCCAGCAGCCTACGGACAGGGACCGGGGAGCTGTTTTTT. Protein: CASSLRTGTGELFF.

The table lists this clonotype with many counts. The CDR3 coding sequence is TGCAGTGCTAGGAAGAGGGGGCAAGAAAAACTGTTTTTT. Translation: CSARKRGQEKLFF. J is TRBJ1-4 and V is TRBV20-1, with TRBD1 identical over 7 bases. CDR3 length equals 13 residues. Trimming took 3 bases from V and 8 from J; bases not matched to a gene: 6. Germline V lookup: CDR1 DFQATT, CDR2 SNEGSKA (reference sequence).

This clonotype was picked up many times. The genes are TRBV20-1 and TRBJ1-5, with D perhaps matching TRBD1 (5 bases). This CDR3 is built from 13 residues. Per the germline V gene, CDR1 is DFQATT and CDR2 is SNEGSKA (reference sequence). V was cut by 4 bases and J by 5 bases, with 12 bases left in between. In DNA form, the CDR3 reads TGCAGTGCTAAAGACAGTGGGCATCAGCCCCAGCATTTT. This codes for CSAKDSGHQPQHF.

This clonotype was recorded many times. The V and J genes are TRBV29-1 and TRBJ2-5, with unresolved D. CDR1 and CDR2 (germline): SQVTM, ANQGSEA. The CDR3 is made up of 11 amino acids. Trimming pared 4 bases from V and 7 bases from J, leaving 10 bases between. The CDR3 coding sequence is TGCAGCGTTGTTGTATTAGCGACCCAGTACTTC. It is translated as CSVVVLATQYF.

To note about this clonotype: A much larger clone lies a single base off, so this may be a read error. The chain links TRBV24-1 to TRBJ2-1, with 12 bases fitting TRBD1. Looked up from germline, CDR1 is KGHDR and CDR2 is SFDVKD. This CDR3 comprises 15 residues. With V trimmed by 4 bases and J by 12 bases, 9 bases remained unmatched. Here the CDR3 reads CATSDTRDRGLGQFF. The DNA of the CDR3 is TGTGCCACCAGTGACACCCGGGACAGGGGGCTGGGGCAGTTCTTC.

In its sample, this clonotype was seen many times. The rearrangement links TRBV7-2 to TRBJ2-5; 7 bases match TRBD2. Germline assignment: CDR1 SGHTA and CDR2 FQGNSA. V lost 5 bases to trimming and J lost 4 bases; unmatched junction nucleotides: 10. CDR3 length equals 15 residues. This chain's CDR3 is CASSRLVGGRETQYF. For the CDR3, the DNA is TGTGCCAGCAGCCGCCTCGTGGGGGGGAGAGAGACCCAGTACTTC.

This clonotype was seen at least ten times. The chain links TRBV20-1 to TRBJ1-1; TRBD1 matches at 7 bases. Looked up from germline, CDR1 is DFQATT and CDR2 is SNEGSKA (reference sequence). The CDR3 contains 11 residues. V was pared by 6 bases and J by 6 bases, with 4 bases of the junction left unmatched. The CDR3 region has the DNA TGCAGTGCAAAGACAGGGTCTGAAGCTTTCTTT. Residues: CSAKTGSEAFF.